This T cell receptor (beta chain) was observed in a study of blood T cell repertoires in COVID-19. Study overall: From the United States, Italy and Spain came samples of acute and convalescent COVID-19. T cells, B-cell-depleted T cells, or PBMCs provided the cDNA or gDNA that served as material.

V gave up 4 bases and J gave up 1 base, with 7 bases separating them. The CDR3 totals 13 residues. In germline, CDR1 is KGHSH, CDR2 LQKENI. Across about two dozen US areas, participants ranged in age from roughly 18 to 95 years. In the original analysis: The authors estimated nucleated cell counts from reference gene primer amplification. Libraries were prepared by immunoSEQ multiplex PCR; TCRdb keeps only in-frame clonotypes and omits some of them. V, J and clone size are taken as reported in that table, and D and trimming were inferred from the DNA itself. The table includes fewer than 350,000 clones, roughly 93% detected once.

The sequence derives from a woman in her thirties or forties with acute COVID-19. The chain couples TRBV18 to TRBJ1-1; no clear D gene. The source material was PBMCs or T cells enriched from blood (not recorded which). CDR3 loop: CASSLRENTEAFF. CDR3 nucleotide sequence: TGTGCCAGCTCACTACGGGAGAACACTGAAGCTTTCTTT.